These T cell receptor beta chains were read from a single sample in a study of read filtering for tumor transcriptome and immune sequencing. One entry per CDR3 protein, called by TCRdb with MiXCR from the reads. The sample includes about 28,000 distinct CDR3 sequences, roughly 14% of them seen just once. The material sequenced was a population of CD138-negative cells sorted from bone marrow. These receptors were obtained from a donor at least 40 years old with multiple myeloma. The CDR3 runs from the conserved cysteine through the conserved F or W. Each record gives: CDR3 DNA, CDR3 protein, J gene, V gene, D gene, clone size. The D gene is left open where the match is weak. Expanded clones get a size class; other rows say once, few or many, or leave the size out.

TGTGCCAGCAGCTCCGGGACAGGGTGGTACGGTGGCAATCAGCCCCAGCATTTT,CASSSGTGWYGGNQPQHF,TRBJ1-5,TRBV12-3/TRBV12-4,TRBD1,many
TGCGCCAGCAGCTTGGGGGATAGGACAGGAGAAGAGACCCAGTACTTC,CASSLGDRTGEETQYF,TRBJ2-5,TRBV5-1,TRBD1,many
TGTGCCAGTAGCGGGGGACCCAGGGGGGAGCTGTTTTTT,CASSGGPRGELFF,TRBJ2-2,TRBV7-6,TRBD2,few
TGTGCCAGCAGCGTAGAATATGGCAGGGGAGAGACCCAGTACTTC,CASSVEYGRGETQYF,TRBJ2-5,TRBV9,.,medium-sized
TGTGCCAGTAGATCAGAGGGGGCTGGGGCCAACGTCCTGACTTTC,CASRSEGAGANVLTF,TRBJ2-6,TRBV19,.,.
TGTGCCAGCAGTCCTAGTAACTGGGACGAGCAGTACTTC,CASSPSNWDEQYF,TRBJ2-7,TRBV6-1,.,many
TGCAGCGGTTTTCGCCAGGGGGCCACGCGTAGCACAGATACGCAGTATTTT,CSGFRQGATRSTDTQYF,TRBJ2-3,TRBV29-1,TRBD1,many
TGTGCTAGTGCCCCCGGGACAGGGGATTCCTCTGGGGCCAACGTCCTGACTTTC,CASAPGTGDSSGANVLTF,TRBJ2-6,TRBV12-5,TRBD1,.
TGCAGCGTCCTTCGCTTCGGAGAGAGGGGGGCAAACACTGAAGCTTTCTTT,CSVLRFGERGANTEAFF,TRBJ1-1,TRBV29-1,.,.
TGCAGCGTGGGACAGGGGATCAATCAGCCCCAGCATTTT,CSVGQGINQPQHF,TRBJ1-5,TRBV29-1,TRBD1,many
TGCAGTGCTGGGGGGATTGCAACTAATGAAAAACTGTTTTTT,CSAGGIATNEKLFF,TRBJ1-4,TRBV20-1,.,few
TGTGCCAGCACAGTTAACTACGAGCAGTACTTC,CASTVNYEQYF,TRBJ2-7,TRBV6-5,.,many
TGTGCCAGCAGGCCCGGACAGGGGTGGAATCAGCCCCAGCATTTT,CASRPGQGWNQPQHF,TRBJ1-5,TRBV6-1,TRBD1,many
TGCAGTGCTAGAGACGCGACTTATAGCACAGATACGCAGTATTTT,CSARDATYSTDTQYF,TRBJ2-3,TRBV20-1,.,many
TGTGCCAGCAGGACGACAACGGGCTACAATGAGCAGTTCTTC,CASRTTTGYNEQFF,TRBJ2-1,TRBV27,.,.
TGTGCCAGCAGCCAAATTAAACGCCCTCTAGGGGACAGGGAAGAGACCCAGTACTTC,CASSQIKRPLGDREETQYF,TRBJ2-5,TRBV5-6,TRBD1,.
TGCGCCAGCAGCTTGGGTCCCGCGGGAAGCACAGATACGCAGTATTTT,CASSLGPAGSTDTQYF,TRBJ2-3,TRBV5-1,.,many
TGTGCCAGCAGCGAAGGCCGGGGTTTGAACACTGAAGCTTTCTTT,CASSEGRGLNTEAFF,TRBJ1-1,TRBV14,.,many
TGCGCCAGCAGCTTGGGAACTAGCAACGAGTTGTTCTTC,CASSLGTSNELFF,TRBJ2-1,TRBV5-1,.,many
TGTGCCAGCTCACTCAACTTAATTACTAGCGGACCGAACACCGGGGAGCTGTTTTTT,CASSLNLITSGPNTGELFF,TRBJ2-2,TRBV18,TRBD2,many
TGTGCCAGCAGTCCCAACCGACAGCCCCTGGGAGCTTTCTTT,CASSPNRQPLGAFF,TRBJ1-1,TRBV2,.,many
TGCGCCAGCAGCTTGAGTTTCGGGACAGGGTTCTCTGGGGCCAACGTCCTGACTTTC,CASSLSFGTGFSGANVLTF,TRBJ2-6,TRBV5-1,TRBD1,many
TGCAGTGCTAGAGAGATAGGGGCAGCATCAAACACCATATATTTT,CSAREIGAASNTIYF,TRBJ1-3,TRBV20-1,.,few
TGTGCCAGTAGTATGACAGGGAATCAGCCCCAGCATTTT,CASSMTGNQPQHF,TRBJ1-5,TRBV19,TRBD1,many
TGCAGCGTTGGCGGTCTGGCCCTAGTGAGCTCCTACAATGAGCAGTTCTTC,CSVGGLALVSSYNEQFF,TRBJ2-1,TRBV29-1,.,many
TGTGCCAGTAGTGTGCGGGGGGGGAGCACCGGGGAGCTGTTTTTT,CASSVRGGSTGELFF,TRBJ2-2,TRBV19,TRBD2,many
TGCAGTGCTAGAGATCGGCGGGACCCCTCCTACGAGCAGTACTTC,CSARDRRDPSYEQYF,TRBJ2-7,TRBV20-1,.,many
TGTGCCAGCAGCTTAGAGGTCGGGTCAGATACGCAGTATTTT,CASSLEVGSDTQYF,TRBJ2-3,TRBV7-6,.,many
TGTGCCAGCAGCGACCCCTCGACGCGGGCTATGCTCTACGAGCAGTACTTC,CASSDPSTRAMLYEQYF,TRBJ2-7,TRBV9,.,.